The clone carrying this TCR beta chain was seen a few times. The primer mix had 60 Vbeta and 13 Jbeta primers. The table came from immunoSEQ multiplex PCR; TCRdb's copy has only in-frame clones and leaves some out. The table records 150,000 to 200,000 clones, 9.5% of them present only once. From germline, CDR1 is MNHNY and CDR2 SVGAGI (reference sequence). This CDR3 is 13 amino acids long. Trimming took off 4 bases at V and 6 bases at J, with 13 bases between the two ends. The entry originates in a study of cytomegalovirus exposure and HLA in healthy donors. The clonotype was recovered from a woman in her 30s in good health and CMV-seropositive. The chain uses TRBV6-6 and TRBJ2-7; D gene unclear. Material: PBMCs. The CDR3 bases are TGTGCCAGCAGTTCCGAGATAACAGTCGAGCAGTACTTC. It encodes CASSSEITVEQYF.